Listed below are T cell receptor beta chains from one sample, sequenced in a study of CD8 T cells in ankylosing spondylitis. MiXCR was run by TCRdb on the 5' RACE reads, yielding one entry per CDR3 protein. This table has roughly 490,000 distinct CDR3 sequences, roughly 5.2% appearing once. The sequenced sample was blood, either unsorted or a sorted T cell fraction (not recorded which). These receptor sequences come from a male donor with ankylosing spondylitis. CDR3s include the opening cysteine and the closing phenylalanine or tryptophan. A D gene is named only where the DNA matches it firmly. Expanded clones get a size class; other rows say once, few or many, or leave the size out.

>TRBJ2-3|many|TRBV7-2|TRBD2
TGTGCCAGCAGCTTAACTAGCGTTAGCACAGATACGCAGTATTTT
CASSLTSVSTDTQYF
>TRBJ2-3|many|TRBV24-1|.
TGTGCCACCAGTGACTCGCCCCATGGGGCAGGGGCAGATACGCAGTATTTT
CATSDSPHGAGADTQYF
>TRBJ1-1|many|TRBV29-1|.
TGCAGCGTTTCCGGGACAATGAACACTGAAGCTTTCTTT
CSVSGTMNTEAFF
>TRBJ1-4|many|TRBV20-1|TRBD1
TGCAGTGCAGACAGGGGGCGGACTAATGAAAAACTGTTTTTT
CSADRGRTNEKLFF
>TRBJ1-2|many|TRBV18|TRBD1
TGTGCCAGCTCACCTTACAACGCGGGACAGAACTATGGCTACACCTTC
CASSPYNAGQNYGYTF
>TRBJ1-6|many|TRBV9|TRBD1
TGTGCCAGCAGCGGCCGACAGGGGGATAATTCACCCCTCCACTTT
CASSGRQGDNSPLHF
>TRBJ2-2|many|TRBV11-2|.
TGTGCCAGCAGCTTAGATCTTAGGACCACCGGGGAGCTGTTTTTT
CASSLDLRTTGELFF
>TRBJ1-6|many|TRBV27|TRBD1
TGTGCCAGCAGTGCGAGACAGGGGCTAAGGTCACCCCTCCACTTT
CASSARQGLRSPLHF
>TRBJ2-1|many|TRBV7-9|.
TGTGCCAGCAGTTCTTCCCGGGACGGTTACAATGAGCAGTTCTTC
CASSSSRDGYNEQFF
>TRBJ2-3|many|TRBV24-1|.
TGTGCCACCCGGGGCGGAACAAGATCAGATACGCAGTATTTT
CATRGGTRSDTQYF
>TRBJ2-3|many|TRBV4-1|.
TGCGCCAGCAGCCAAGGAAGGCGGGACAGCCGCACAGATACGCAGTATTTT
CASSQGRRDSRTDTQYF
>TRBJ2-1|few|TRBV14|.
TGTGCCAGCAGCCTCTATGGACCCAGTGAGCAGTTCTTC
CASSLYGPSEQFF
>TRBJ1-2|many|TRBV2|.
TGTGCCAGCAGCCAGAGGGCGGATTATAGCTATGGCTACACCTTC
CASSQRADYSYGYTF
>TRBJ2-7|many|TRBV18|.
TGTGCCAGCTCCCTGAGACAGAACTACGAGCAGTACTTC
CASSLRQNYEQYF
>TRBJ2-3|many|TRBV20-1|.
TGCAGTGCTAGGGTATGGGGGGCGCAGGGTACGCAGTATTTT
CSARVWGAQGTQYF
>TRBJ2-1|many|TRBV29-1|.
TGCAGCGGTGACAGTGCCTACAATGAGCAGTTCTTC
CSGDSAYNEQFF
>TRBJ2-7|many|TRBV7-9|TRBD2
TGTGCCAGCAGCACACTAGCGGGGGTATACGAGCAGTACTTC
CASSTLAGVYEQYF
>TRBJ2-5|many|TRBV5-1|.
TGCGCCAGCAGCTTGCAGGGTTTCGAGACCCAGTACTTC
CASSLQGFETQYF
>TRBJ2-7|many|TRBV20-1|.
TGCAGTGCTAGGGCAGGGGCGGGGGAGCAGTACTTC
CSARAGAGEQYF
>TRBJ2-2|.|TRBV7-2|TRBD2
TGTGCCAGCAGCTCCGGGAGCGGGGGATCGAACACCGGGGAGCTGTTTTTT
CASSSGSGGSNTGELFF
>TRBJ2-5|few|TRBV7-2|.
TGTGCCAGCAGCTTATTTCAGGGCCCGAACCGTCAAGAGACCCAGTACTTC
CASSLFQGPNRQETQYF
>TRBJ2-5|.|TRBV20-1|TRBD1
TGCAGTGCTTATTATGCAGGGGGCGATGAGACCCAGTACTTC
CSAYYAGGDETQYF
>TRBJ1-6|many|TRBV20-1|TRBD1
TGCAGTGCTGGCGTACAGGGGAATTCACCCCTCCACTTT
CSAGVQGNSPLHF
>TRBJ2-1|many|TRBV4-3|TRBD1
TGCGCCAGCAGCAAAGCAGGGGGCGCGCGTCTCCCCAATGAGCAGTTCTTC
CASSKAGGARLPNEQFF
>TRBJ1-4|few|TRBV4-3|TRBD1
TGCGCCAGCAGCCAAGATCGTACAGGGGGCTGGGAAAAACTGTTTTTT
CASSQDRTGGWEKLFF
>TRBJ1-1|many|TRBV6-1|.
TGTGCCAGCAGTCGAGGGTTGTTGAACACTGAAGCTTTCTTT
CASSRGLLNTEAFF
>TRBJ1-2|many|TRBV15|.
TGTGCCACCAGCTCGGGGACACCCTCGGTTGGCTACACCTTC
CATSSGTPSVGYTF
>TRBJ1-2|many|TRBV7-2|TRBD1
TGTGCCAGCAGCGACAGGGTTTGGGGCTACACCTTC
CASSDRVWGYTF
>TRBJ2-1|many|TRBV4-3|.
TGCGCCAGCAGCCAAGATTATAACCCTTACAATGAGCAGTTCTTC
CASSQDYNPYNEQFF
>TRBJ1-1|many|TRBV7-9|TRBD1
TGTGCCAGCAGCTCTGGACAGGGTGGGGTGAACACTGAAGCTTTCTTT
CASSSGQGGVNTEAFF
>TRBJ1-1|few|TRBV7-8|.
TGTGCCAGCACGATACAGGGTGTCGGCACTGAAGCTTTCTTT
CASTIQGVGTEAFF
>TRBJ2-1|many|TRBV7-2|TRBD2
TGTGCCAGCAGCTTAGCATATAGCGGGAGGACGAGCTCCTACAATGAGCAGTTCTTC
CASSLAYSGRTSSYNEQFF
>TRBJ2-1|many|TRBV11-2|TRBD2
TGTGCCAGCAGGCCAACTAGCGGGAATCTCAATGAGCAGTTCTTC
CASRPTSGNLNEQFF
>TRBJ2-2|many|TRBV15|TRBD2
TGTGCCACCAGCACCCGACTAGCGGGGGAGCTGTTTTTT
CATSTRLAGELFF
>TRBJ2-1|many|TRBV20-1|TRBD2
TGCAGTGCTAGAGTGAGCCTAGCGGACTACAATGAGCAGTTCTTC
CSARVSLADYNEQFF
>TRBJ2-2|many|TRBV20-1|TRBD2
TGCAGTGTAGGGCGGGGGAGCACCGGGGAGCTGTTTTTT
CSVGRGSTGELFF
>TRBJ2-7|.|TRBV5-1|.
TGCGCCAGCACCCCAGGCCAGGGGCTCACCTACGAGCAGTACTTC
CASTPGQGLTYEQYF
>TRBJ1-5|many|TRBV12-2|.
TGTGCAAGTCGCCCCCGCCGGGACGATAGCAATCAGCCCCAGCATTTT
CASRPRRDDSNQPQHF
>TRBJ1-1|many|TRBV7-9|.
TGTGCCAGCGGCCCGGGGGTCACTGAAGCTTTCTTT
CASGPGVTEAFF
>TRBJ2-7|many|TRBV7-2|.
TGTGCCAGCACCCGAAGATACTCCGACGAGCAGTACTTC
CASTRRYSDEQYF
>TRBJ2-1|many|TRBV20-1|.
TGCAGTGCTAGAGCCCCCGGGAAACTTCCCCGAAGAGTCAGTGAGCAGTTCTTC
CSARAPGKLPRRVSEQFF
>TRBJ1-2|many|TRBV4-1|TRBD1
TGCGCCAGCAGCCACCGAGACCAGGGGGCAGGCTATGGCTACACCTTC
CASSHRDQGAGYGYTF